Listed below are T cell receptor beta chains from one sample, sequenced in a study of shared clonotypes between healthy human individuals. The table came from immunoSEQ multiplex PCR; TCRdb's copy has only in-frame clones and leaves some out. The table lists some 700,000 clones, roughly 87% of them singletons, with 34% in the top ten. Specimen: memory CD8+ T cells from PBMCs. Receptor source: a man in his late teens or twenties in good health. Some clones in this sample may be carry-over from other donors' samples. The CDR3 runs from the conserved cysteine through the conserved F or W. D genes are given only for firm matches. Size values are once, few and many counts, or a class for expanded clones, and some rows have none.

d_gene	v_gene	len	j_gene	abundance	CDR3nt	CDR3aa
NA	TRBV27	15	TRBJ2-7	NA	TGTGCCAGCAGACTATCTGGCGGGGCCTCCTACGAGCAGTACTTC	CASRLSGGASYEQYF
NA	TRBV7-6	17	TRBJ2-7	NA	TGTGCCAGCAGCGGATCTCCGTCCCTACCCCTCTCCTACGAGCAGTACTTC	CASSGSPSLPLSYEQYF
NA	TRBV7-9	12	TRBJ2-5	NA	TGTGCCAGCGGAATAGCAGAAGAGACCCAGTACTTC	CASGIAEETQYF
NA	TRBV18	14	TRBJ2-7	NA	TGTGCCAGCTCACCATCAGGGTGGGTCGACGAGCAGTACTTC	CASSPSGWVDEQYF
NA	TRBV6-1	14	TRBJ1-5	NA	TGTGCCACCCTGGACAGCCCTAGCAATCAGCCCCAGCATTTT	CATLDSPSNQPQHF
NA	TRBV5-5	15	TRBJ1-3	once	TGTGCCAGCAGCTTGGTAGGGAACTCTGGAAACACCATATATTTT	CASSLVGNSGNTIYF
NA	TRBV5-6	15	TRBJ2-1	NA	TGTGCCAGCAGCCCGAGGGGCCCCCCCGGAGATGAGCAGTTCTTC	CASSPRGPPGDEQFF
NA	TRBV10-2	14	TRBJ2-7	NA	TGCGCCAGCAGTGAGAGTTTAATCTCCTACGAGCAGTACTTC	CASSESLISYEQYF
TRBD2	TRBV27	15	TRBJ2-3	NA	TGTGCCAGCAGTTTGCTAGCGGGGTCAACAGATACGCAGTATTTT	CASSLLAGSTDTQYF
NA	TRBV19	12	TRBJ1-2	NA	TGTGCCAGTAGTCCCGGGGGCTATGGCTACACCTTC	CASSPGGYGYTF
TRBD2	TRBV7-3	16	TRBJ2-1	once	TGTGCCAGCAGCGCCTTAGCGGGAGGGCTTTACGATGAGCAGTTCTTC	CASSALAGGLYDEQFF
TRBD1	TRBV6-1	18	TRBJ1-4	NA	TGTGCCAGCAGTGTGACAGGGGGCCCTTATGCAACTAATGAAAAACTGTTTTTT	CASSVTGGPYATNEKLFF
TRBD1	TRBV11-2	18	TRBJ2-2	NA	TGTGCCAGCAGCTTAGTTAGGGAGGACAGGGGCGGCACCGGGGAGCTGTTTTTT	CASSLVREDRGGTGELFF
NA	TRBV6-1	15	TRBJ2-7	NA	TGTGCCAGCAGTGAAGCGCTTCACCGGGGCCACGAGCAGTACTTC	CASSEALHRGHEQYF
NA	TRBV7-8	18	TRBJ1-3	NA	TGTGCCAGCAGCTTAGGTCCGGCAGGGTCGGTATCTGGAAACACCATATATTTT	CASSLGPAGSVSGNTIYF
TRBD2	TRBV7-2	15	TRBJ2-7	NA	TGTGCCAGCAGCTACACTAGCGGGCATCCCTACGAGCAGTACTTC	CASSYTSGHPYEQYF
NA	TRBV6-5	14	TRBJ2-1	NA	TGTGCCAGTGCGACGGGAGATGTCCACAATGAGCAGTTCTTC	CASATGDVHNEQFF
NA	TRBV7-9	16	TRBJ1-2	once	TGTGCCAGCAGCTTCCCTAATCAGGGAGCTAACTATGGCTACACCTTC	CASSFPNQGANYGYTF
NA	TRBV2	15	TRBJ1-5	NA	TGTGCCAGCAGTGAGCGAACCACTGGCAATCAGCCCCAGCATTTT	CASSERTTGNQPQHF
NA	TRBV9	16	TRBJ2-7	NA	TGTGCCAGCAGCACCGCTCCCACGGACATGCTATACGAGCAGTACTTC	CASSTAPTDMLYEQYF
NA	TRBV2	15	TRBJ1-2	NA	TGTGCCAGCAGTGATGGGTCCGGGACACCCTATGGCTACACCTTC	CASSDGSGTPYGYTF
NA	TRBV6-1	13	TRBJ1-5	NA	TGTGCCAGCAGTGAAATGGGGCGCCAGCCCCAGCATTTT	CASSEMGRQPQHF
NA	TRBV9	14	TRBJ2-1	NA	TGTGCCAGCAGCGTAGGGGGGTTATACAATGAGCAGTTCTTC	CASSVGGLYNEQFF
NA	TRBV28	16	TRBJ2-7	NA	TGTGCCAGCAGTTCGTACACTGATTCCGCTGACTACGAGCAGTACTTC	CASSSYTDSADYEQYF
TRBD1	TRBV28	12	TRBJ2-3	NA	TGTGCCAGCAGTCCCTACAGGGGGACGCAGTATTTT	CASSPYRGTQYF
NA	TRBV27	15	TRBJ1-1	NA	TGTGCCAGCAGTTCTCCTAAGCGGGGTGGGACTGTAGCTTTCTTT	CASSSPKRGGTVAFF
TRBD1	TRBV7-7	13	TRBJ2-7	NA	TGTGCCAGCAGCTGGGACAGGGCTTCGAAGCAGTACTTC	CASSWDRASKQYF
TRBD2	TRBV13	14	TRBJ2-3	NA	TGTGCCAGCAGCTTAGCGGGAGGGCCGAATACGCAGTATTTT	CASSLAGGPNTQYF
NA	TRBV19	13	TRBJ2-1	once	TGTGCCAGTAGTATAATCGGGTACAATGAGCAGTTCTTC	CASSIIGYNEQFF
TRBD2	TRBV14	16	TRBJ2-1	NA	TGTGCCAGCAGCCAGAAACGGGCTAGCGGAAACAATGAGCAGTTCTTC	CASSQKRASGNNEQFF